This T cell receptor (beta chain) was found in a study of PD-1 blockade in classical Hodgkin lymphoma. Whole-study results and caveats: Patients newly diagnosed and complete responders had comparable baseline diversity. Baseline TCR diversity was reportedly lower in newly diagnosed patients than in healthy donors. It was reported as lower still in relapsed/refractory patients.

The CDR3 is 15 residues long. Germline V CDR1 and CDR2: LGHNA, YSLEER. Trimming pared 0 bases from V and 6 bases from J, leaving 12 bases between. Using immunoSEQ multiplex PCR, the repertoire was profiled, and TCRdb retains in-frame clones only, with some absent. Of about 20,000 clones listed, around four fifths are singletons. Of note for this clone: Antigen specificity is unknown.

As to time point: cycle 4 day 1 (C4D1), after 6 weeks of nivolumab. Brentuximab vedotin exposure varied among the patients, all of whom had relapsed after autologous stem cell transplantation. Magnetic negative selection, applied to thawed PBMCs, was used to isolate the CD8+ T cells. The rearrangement uses TRBV4-3 and TRBJ2-1; D is undetermined. The origin of this receptor is a human donor with classical Hodgkin lymphoma. Sample: CD8+ T cells from blood, taken before the fourth cycle of nivolumab. The DNA of the CDR3 is TGCGCCAGCAGCCAAGATCTATACAGATCCAATGAGCAGTTCTTC. It yields the protein CASSQDLYRSNEQFF.